The 16 T cell receptor beta chains below all came from one sample that was sequenced in a study of T-cell reconstitution after alpha-beta-depleted transplantation in children. The authors prepared the TCRbeta library with unique molecular identifiers. TCRdb re-called the PCR reads through MiXCR, storing one row per CDR3 protein. This sample has more than 150,000 distinct CDR3 sequences, with more than 12% found just once. This material consisted of PBMCs from the stem cell graft donor, taken from the stem cell graft. The receptors stem from a human donor who donated a stem cell graft to a child with acute lymphoblastic leukemia.

This chain connects TRBV12-5 to TRBJ2-7, with TRBD2 matching over 13 bases. Germline V lookup: CDR1 LGHNT, CDR2 FRNRAP. With V trimmed by 3 bases and J by 3 bases, 8 bases remained unmatched. The length of the CDR3 is 17 residues. This chain's CDR3 is CASGFSGLAGVLYEQYF. As DNA, the CDR3 is TGTGCTAGTGGTTTCTCTGGACTAGCGGGAGTTCTCTACGAGCAGTACTTC.

In its sample, this clonotype was seen many times. The rearrangement links TRBV6-1 to TRBJ1-5; D gene unclear. The CDR3 sequence is 14 residues long. The V and J ends lost 4 bases and 2 bases respectively, with 9 bases between them. Per germline, CDR1 MNHNS and CDR2 SASEGT. The CDR3 sequence is CASSGGGRNQPQHF. For the CDR3, the DNA is TGTGCCAGCAGTGGGGGAGGCCGCAATCAGCCCCAGCATTTT.

This clonotype has ten or more counts. The DNA of the CDR3 is TGTGCCAGCAGCCAAGACGGAAGCTCCTACAATGAGCAGTTCTTC. Its translation is CASSQDGSSYNEQFF. The V and J genes are TRBV4-2 and TRBJ2-1; D remains unclear. The CDR3 runs to 15 residues. V lost 0 bases to trimming and J lost 0 bases, with 6 bases between them. Germline-derived CDR1 and CDR2 are LGHNA and YNFKEQ.

This clonotype showed up just a few times. The rearrangement joins TRBV20-1 to TRBJ2-3, with 7 bases lining up with TRBD2. The V and J ends lost 6 bases and 0 bases, in that order; junction bases with no gene match: 12. Germline CDR1 DFQATT, CDR2 SNEGSKA (reference sequence). This CDR3 contains 16 residues. CDR3 sequence (DNA): TGCAGTGCCGGCGTAGGTCTTAGCGGGAGCACAGATACGCAGTATTTT. Encoded protein: CSAGVGLSGSTDTQYF.

The chain carries TRBV7-6 and TRBJ2-2; D uncertain. Germline V gene sequence: CDR1 SGHVS, CDR2 FNYEAQ. V was clipped by 4 bases and J by 5 bases, with 14 bases between them. The CDR3 runs to 15 residues. The chain's CDR3 is CASSSNRQSTGELFF. CDR3 coding DNA: TGTGCCAGCAGCTCGAACCGGCAGTCGACCGGGGAGCTGTTTTTT.

This clonotype was detected ten times or more. This chain links TRBV20-1 with TRBJ2-7, with a possible D match to TRBD1 (5 bases). V dropped 5 bases and J dropped 3 bases, with 11 bases sitting between them. This CDR3 comprises 12 residues. Germline V gene lookup returns CDR1 DFQATT and CDR2 SNEGSKA (reference sequence). In DNA, the CDR3 is TGCAGTGCTGTGCAGGGTGGCTACGAGCAGTACTTC. Its translation is CSAVQGGYEQYF.

The rearrangement links TRBV4-1 to TRBJ2-1; 8 nucleotides match TRBD2. Germline V gene sequence: CDR1 MGHRA, CDR2 YSYEKL. The CDR3 covers 17 residues. The V segment lost 1 base and the J segment 5 bases; nucleotides outside the gene matches: 10. This chain's CDR3 is CASSQGPSGRRDNEQFF. In DNA form, the CDR3 reads TGCGCCAGCAGCCAAGGGCCAAGCGGGAGAAGGGACAATGAGCAGTTCTTC.

Many counts were recorded for this clonotype. V usage is TRBV7-8 and J usage is TRBJ2-7; 7 bases are shared with TRBD1. The CDR3 is 16 residues long. The V and J ends lost 0 bases and 4 bases, in that order; junction bases with no gene match: 9. The germline gives CDR1 SGHVS, CDR2 FQNEAQ. The CDR3 reads CASSLAVTGPMYEQYF. The CDR3, as DNA: TGTGCCAGCAGCTTAGCGGTGACAGGGCCTATGTACGAGCAGTACTTC.

At least ten counts were recorded for this clonotype. The rearrangement links TRBV7-8 to TRBJ1-5, with D hard to call. CDR1 and CDR2 (germline): SGHVS, FQNEAQ. Trimming removed 1 base from V and 5 bases from J, with 18 bases in between. The CDR3 totals 17 residues. This chain's CDR3 is CASSLVPGRSGDQPQHF. CDR3 sequence (DNA): TGTGCCAGCAGCTTAGTCCCGGGAAGAAGTGGGGATCAGCCCCAGCATTTT.

This clonotype was detected only a few times. The rearrangement uses TRBV20-1 and TRBJ2-3; 12 nucleotides line up with TRBD2. The CDR3 sequence is 16 residues long. The germline gives CDR1 DFQATT, CDR2 SNEGSKA (reference sequence). The J segment lost 4 bases and the V segment lost 0 bases, leaving 5 bases of the junction unmatched. The CDR3 loop is CSARDILAGGADTQYF. The CDR3 nucleotides read TGCAGTGCTAGAGATATCCTAGCGGGAGGGGCAGATACGCAGTATTTT.

The V gene is TRBV12-3 or TRBV12-4, the J gene TRBJ1-4; D possibly corresponds to TRBD1 (6 bases). V was trimmed by 7 bases and J by 6 bases, leaving 12 bases between them. This CDR3 spans 13 amino acids. The CDR3 DNA reads TGTGCCAGCAAACGGGACACATATGAAAAACTGTTTTTT. This sequence encodes CASKRDTYEKLFF.

Ten or more counts support this clonotype. The chain links TRBV20-1 to TRBJ2-3; no firm D call. Trimming left V 3 bases short and J 0 bases short, with 7 bases between. This CDR3 is built from 13 residues. Germline CDR1 DFQATT, CDR2 SNEGSKA (reference sequence). In nucleotides, the CDR3 is TGCAGTGCTAGTTCTGTTAGCACAGATACGCAGTATTTT. It codes for CSASSVSTDTQYF.

This clonotype was observed a handful of times. The gene calls are TRBV24-1 and TRBJ1-2, with 10 bases fitting TRBD1. Germline loops: CDR1 KGHDR, CDR2 SFDVKD. The CDR3 runs to 15 residues. V lost 4 bases and J lost 6; bases outside the gene matches: 7. The CDR3 spells CATSEGTGDRNGYTF. CDR3 DNA: TGTGCCACCAGTGAGGGGACAGGGGATCGAAATGGCTACACCTTC.

There are many counts of this clonotype. V and J are TRBV2 and TRBJ2-3; 10 positions match TRBD2. Germline assignment: CDR1 SNHLY and CDR2 FYNNEI. V dropped 5 bases and J dropped 6; count of bases not matched to a gene: 5. This CDR3 is built from 14 residues. The CDR3: CASSWTSGVDTQYF. The DNA of the CDR3 is TGTGCCAGCAGTTGGACTAGCGGAGTGGATACGCAGTATTTT.

There are many counts of this clonotype. The V call is TRBV6-2 or TRBV6-3, the J call TRBJ2-5, with D possibly TRBD1 on 6 matching bases. Germline V gene data show CDR1 as MNHEY and CDR2 as SVGEGT. Between the trimmed V and J ends, which lost 6 bases and 5 bases, there was a span of 10 bases. The CDR3 consists of 12 residues. The CDR3 DNA sequence: TGTGCCAGCAGCTATGGACAGGAGACCCAGTACTTC. It translates to CASSYGQETQYF.

This clonotype was seen only a few times. This chain links TRBV5-1 with TRBJ2-2; TRBD1 agrees at 7 bases. This CDR3 spans 15 amino acids. V shed 7 bases and J 0 bases; nucleotides not matched to a gene: 6. Germline CDR1 is SGHRS and CDR2 is YFSETQ. Here the CDR3 reads CASDFGTANTGELFF. CDR3 sequence (DNA): TGCGCCAGCGACTTTGGGACAGCGAACACCGGGGAGCTGTTTTTT.